This TCR beta chain was sequenced in a study of monozygotic twins with inflammatory bowel disease. Study outcomes and limitations: Healthy twins shared more clonotypes with others than IBD patients, most markedly active ones.

Using the 5' RACE reads, TCRdb records one entry per CDR3 protein without DNA. The table for this sample gives about 93,000 distinct CDR3 sequences. On this clonotype itself: Antigen unknown.

This receptor was identified in a human donor with ulcerative colitis or Crohn's disease, or a healthy co-twin of an affected twin (not recorded which). The sample taken for sequencing was blood.

The CDR3 protein is CASCRDDLYSYNEQFF. The chain employs TRBV19 and TRBJ2-1; as DNA is missing, the TRBD1 call by TCRdb cannot be tested. The CDR3 spans 16 residues. The germline V gene has CDR1 LNHDA and CDR2 SQIVND (reference sequence).